The clone carrying this T cell receptor (beta chain) has just a few counts. The antigen remains undetermined. This specimen comes from a study of breast tumors, draining lymph nodes, adjacent tissues. Breast cancer patients provided tissue from their axillary draining lymph nodes. Each CDR3 protein gets one entry after TCRdb re-called the multiplex PCR reads with MiXCR. Among roughly 220,000 distinct CDR3 sequences listed, around 35% were seen once. Study-wide points: Tumor TCR diversity was below lymph nodes but above nontumor tissue. Data fit most tumor T cells coming from lymph node, expanding in tumor.

Per the germline V gene, CDR1 is MNHEY and CDR2 is SVGAGI. CDR3 length: 17 residues. Trimming cost V 0 bases and J 6 bases; bases outside gene matches: 11. The specimen sequenced was axillary lymph node tissue. The rearrangement uses TRBV6-5 and TRBJ2-1; 7 bases fit TRBD1. The clonotype was recovered from a female donor with breast cancer. Some clones in this sample may be carry-over from other donors' samples. CDR3 sequence (DNA): TGTGCCAGCAGTTACTCAGTCGGACAGGTCGTTTTCAATGAGCAGTTCTTC. This codes for CASSYSVGQVVFNEQFF.